These 10 T cell receptor beta chains were sequenced from one sample in a study of blood T cell repertoires in COVID-19. Profiling relied on immunoSEQ multiplex PCR, and the TCRdb table lists in-frame clones only, not all of them. The sample gives approximately 170,000 clones, 80% to 90% of which show up once; under 2% is in the top ten. The sample consisted of peripheral blood. The origin of the receptors is a man aged 18 to 30 who had recovered from COVID-19.

The chain combines TRBV7-2 with TRBJ1-1; 8 bases are a match to TRBD1. CDR3 length equals 13 residues. Germline trimming cut 4 bases from V and 5 bases from J; bases unmatched to any gene: 3. Germline V lookup: CDR1 SGHTA, CDR2 FQGNSA. In nucleotides, the CDR3 is TGTGCCAGCAGCTCTTACAGGGGGACTGAAGCTTTCTTT. Its translation is CASSSYRGTEAFF.

This clone was observed once. The rearrangement joins TRBV27 to TRBJ2-2, with 10 bases identical to TRBD2. J was trimmed by 7 bases and V by 2 bases; bases with no gene match: 10. CDR1 and CDR2 (germline): MNHEY, SMNVEV (reference sequence). This CDR3 is built from 17 residues. CDR3 sequence: CASSLQGTSGVRGELFF. As DNA, the CDR3 is TGTGCCAGCAGTTTACAAGGTACTAGCGGGGTCCGCGGGGAGCTGTTTTTT.

The V gene is TRBV13, the J gene TRBJ2-1, with D tentatively TRBD2 (6 bases). The CDR3 is made up of 15 amino acids. V was trimmed by 5 bases and J by 4 bases, leaving 15 bases between them. Germline CDR1 is PRHDT and CDR2 is FYEKMQ (reference sequence). This CDR3 reads CASSPVVADYNEQFF. CDR3 sequence (DNA): TGTGCCAGCAGCCCGGTAGTAGCGGATTACAATGAGCAGTTCTTC.

The chain uses TRBV21-1 and TRBJ1-3; the D call in the table, TRBD1, was not verified against the DNA. TRBV21-1 is a pseudogene locus. The CDR3 length is 16 residues. The CDR3 reads CASSRGTGRCGNTIYF. The DNA for the CDR3 is TGTGCCAGCAGCAGAGGGACAGGAAGGTGTGGAAACACCATATATTTT.

The rearrangement links TRBV5-8 to TRBJ2-5, with 11 bases that match TRBD1. Germline CDR1 is SGHTS and CDR2 is YDEGEE. The CDR3 extends over 15 amino acids. The V and J ends lost 4 bases and 1 base, in that order; junction bases with no gene match: 3. The CDR3 DNA sequence: TGTGCCAGCAGCGGTGGACAGGGGGCCCAAGAGACCCAGTACTTC. Its translation is CASSGGQGAQETQYF.

This clone appeared once. The gene calls are TRBV5-1 and TRBJ2-1; TRBD2 matches at 11 bases. In germline, CDR1 is SGHRS, CDR2 YFSETQ. V shed 3 bases, J shed 0 bases, and the junction held 8 bases outside the gene matches. The length of the CDR3 is 18 residues. The CDR3 sequence: CASSSGGLAVSSYNEQFF. CDR3 DNA: TGCGCCAGCAGCTCGGGGGGACTAGCGGTTAGCTCCTACAATGAGCAGTTCTTC. The complete variable domain, with remaining parts taken from reference TRBV5-1 and TRBJ2-1, reads KAGVTQTPRYLIKTRGQQVTLSCSPISGHRSVSWYQQTPGQGLQFLFEYFSETQRNKGNFPGRFSGRQFSNSRSEMNVSTLELGDSALYLCASSSGGLAVSSYNEQFFGPGTRLTVL.

This clone was recorded a few times. This chain links TRBV19 with TRBJ2-7, with TRBD1 identical over 9 bases. CDR1 is LNHDA and CDR2 is SQIVND in the germline V gene (reference sequence). The ends lost 6 bases at V and 4 bases at J; junction bases unmatched: 10. The CDR3 contains 15 residues. CDR3: CASSREGTGKYEQYF. For the CDR3, the DNA is TGTGCCAGTAGCCGAGAGGGGACAGGGAAATACGAGCAGTACTTC.

This clone was observed once. CDR3 coding DNA: TGTGCCAGCAGCGCCCGCCAGGGGGCGAGTAACACTGAAGCTTTCTTT. Its translation is CASSARQGASNTEAFF. The chain has TRBV7-6 and TRBJ1-1, with 8 bases that match TRBD1. The junction had 10 bases not matched to a gene; V was cut back by 5 bases and J by 2 bases. Germline V gives CDR1 SGHVS, CDR2 FNYEAQ. CDR3 length equals 16 residues.

The J gene is TRBJ1-1, the V gene TRBV12-3 or TRBV12-4, with 7 bases that match TRBD1. This CDR3 has 11 residues. V dropped 7 bases and J dropped 5; count of bases not matched to a gene: 1. The CDR3, as DNA: TGTGCCAGCAAGGGGGCGACTGAAGCTTTCTTT. It yields the protein CASKGATEAFF.

This clone has a single count. The chain employs TRBV5-4 and TRBJ2-3; possible D gene TRBD1, 6 bases. Trimming took off 2 bases at V and 1 base at J, with 14 bases between the two ends. The CDR3 runs 16 residues. Germline CDR1 reads SGHNT; CDR2 reads YYREEE (reference sequence). CDR3 in amino acids: CASSLGQGIGTDTQYF. CDR3 sequence (DNA): TGTGCCAGCAGCTTAGGGCAGGGGATCGGCACAGATACGCAGTATTTT.